This T cell receptor beta chain stems from a study of OX40 agonist ivuxolimab in advanced cancers. Regarding the study in general: Ivuxolimab was an agonistic, fully human IgG2 monoclonal antibody directed against OX40 (CD134), a costimulatory receptor. Prior anti-PD-1, anti-PD-L1 or anti-CTLA-4 therapy was permitted, and checkpoint inhibitors had been received by about 44% of dose-escalation patients. The paper reports the monotherapy dose-escalation portion (N ≈ 52 patients) of the phase I ivuxolimab trial. Intravenous ivuxolimab was administered to patients every 2 weeks at six dose levels: 0.01, 0.1, 0.3, 1.5, 3 and 10 mg/kg. Peripheral TCRbeta sequencing aimed to test whether ivuxolimab altered TCR sequence diversity and caused clonal T-cell expansion. The dose-escalation cohort was 82.7% male with a mean age of about 54 years, ranging from roughly 23 to 79. Of the approximately 50 dose-escalation patients, hepatocellular carcinoma was present in roughly 19, melanoma in approximately 15, renal cell carcinoma in 9 and head and neck cancer in 9. Partial responses were achieved by three dose-escalation patients, of whom one had hepatocellular carcinoma and two had cutaneous melanoma.

Turning to this clone: The specificity of this receptor is unknown. Base qualities are not provided; no much larger clone lies one nucleotide away.

What the research found in general, with its limitations: Which antigens the clonally expanded peripheral T cells were specific for was not determined. After ivuxolimab, CD8+ T cells had more expanded clones than CD4+ T cells on average. Low levels of normalized T-cell clonal expansion were also seen in some patients who did not respond. In the 0.1-3.0 mg/kg groups, partial responders were among the patients with the lowest normalized peripheral clonal expansion, particularly in CD8+ T cells. At doses from 0.1 to 3.0 mg/kg, clonal expansion was seen in both CD4+ and CD8+ blood T cells between baseline and week 6.

As encoded in the germline V gene (reference sequence), CDR1 is LNHDA while CDR2 is SQIVND. The CDR3 goes from the cysteine to the phenylalanine over 16 residues. The entry retains the CDR3 DNA only, 48 bases that are in frame from base 1. Between the V and J ends, shortened by 1 base and 2 bases respectively, the junction contains 12 bases. For sequencing of the TCRbeta CDR3 region, genomic DNA was extracted from the sorted cells. The immunoSEQ Assay was used for sequencing of TCRbeta CDR3 regions. TCRdb mirrors the immuneACCESS table, restricted to in-frame sequences. Some clones are absent from its copies; in checked studies, under half trace to an unresolved V gene, and the reason for the others is unknown. The sample data list tens of thousands of clones, and roughly 80% of these were observed just once. The top ten clones comprise more than 1% of the sample. The trial excluded patients who had a history of autoimmune disease or who were on systemic immunosuppression. Peripheral blood for TCR sequencing was drawn from every dose cohort at baseline, at cycle 4 day 1 and at cycle 7 day 1. The samples were drawn from a first-in-human, open-label, multicenter phase I dose-escalation trial of ivuxolimab. Adults with locally advanced or metastatic melanoma, renal cell, hepatocellular, or head and neck squamous cell carcinoma were enrolled in the trial. Before TCR sequencing, CD4+ and CD8+ T cells were separately sorted from peripheral blood.

The chain joins TRBV19 to TRBJ1-3; the D gene assignment is ambiguous. The source material was CD4+ or CD8+ T cells sorted from blood, sampled in a trial of the OX40 agonist ivuxolimab. The source of this sequence is an adult with an advanced solid tumor such as melanoma, head and neck, liver or kidney cancer. The CDR3 region: CASSIGGSPTGNTIYF. The DNA is TGTGCCAGTAGTATAGGTGGCAGTCCAACTGGAAACACCATATATTTT.